This TCR beta chain was identified in a study of Graves' ophthalmopathy and Graves' hyperthyroidism. CDR3 regions of TCR beta were amplified from RNA transcripts. HTBI primers served in a first-round RT-PCR, which a second-round multiplex PCR followed. TCRdb re-analysed the multiplex PCR reads in MiXCR, keeping a single row per CDR3 protein. The table lists 300,000 to 350,000 distinct CDR3 sequences, 15% to 20% of them singletons. Trimming removed 5 bases at V and 4 bases at J, with 15 bases between. The CDR3 covers 14 residues. Germline V CDR1 and CDR2: SGHTA, FQGNSA. This clonotype was found many times. The starting material, 8 to 10 ml of fresh peripheral blood, provided the PBMCs.

The specimen was peripheral blood. The sequence derives from an adult man with Graves' ophthalmopathy. The chain uses TRBV7-2 and TRBJ2-7; no firm D call. This CDR3 is CASSLQATEYEQYF. CDR3 nucleotide sequence: TGTGCCAGCAGCCTCCAGGCTACGGAGTACGAGCAGTACTTC.